Following are 3 T cell receptor beta chains from one sample sequenced in a study of identical twins. TCRdb called the 5' RACE reads again in MiXCR, with one record for every CDR3 protein. The table lists about 220,000 distinct CDR3 sequences, 7.5% of them singletons. This same sample was also taken into another study, of yellow fever vaccine responses in identical twins.

The sample was memory (CD45RO+) T cells sorted from blood. The receptors were sampled from a woman aged 18 to 35 in good health.

This clonotype came up a few times. The gene calls are TRBV7-2 and TRBJ2-3, with 7 nucleotides matching TRBD2. CDR1 is SGHTA, CDR2 FQGNSA, per germline. This CDR3 is built from 17 residues. The V and J ends lost 4 bases and 6 bases, in that order; junction bases with no gene match: 16. The CDR3 spells CASSYRLGGRRGDTQYF. The CDR3 coding sequence is TGTGCCAGCAGCTACAGATTGGGCGGGAGACGGGGGGATACGCAGTATTTT. Using reference TRBV7-2 and TRBJ2-3 for the parts outside the CDR3, the full variable domain is GAGVSQSPSNKVTEKGKDVELRCDPISGHTALYWYRQSLGQGLEFLIYFQGNSAPDKSGLPSDRFSAERTGGSVSTLTIQRTQQEDSAVYLCASSYRLGGRRGDTQYFGPGTRLTVL.

The J gene is TRBJ1-6, the V gene TRBV7-9, with 8 bases fitting TRBD1. V shed 6 bases and J 8 bases; nucleotides not matched to a gene: 0. The CDR3 is 12 amino acids. Germline V gene sequence: CDR1 SEHNR, CDR2 FQNEAQ (reference sequence). The CDR3 DNA is TGTGCCAGCAGACAGGGGGATTCACCCCTCCACTTT. Protein sequence: CASRQGDSPLHF.

This clonotype was observed many times. CDR3 region: CATSEGTSGVDTQYF. The CDR3 region has the DNA TGTGCCACCAGTGAAGGGACTAGCGGGGTAGATACGCAGTATTTT. The chain employs TRBV24-1 and TRBJ2-3; 13 bases fit TRBD2. J gave up 5 bases and V 4 bases, and 2 bases lay outside the gene matches. The germline V gene encodes CDR1 KGHDR and CDR2 SFDVKD. CDR3 length: 15 residues.